The following is a T cell receptor (beta chain) sequence with its context. Which antigen it targets is not known. No much larger clone exists at a distance of one base, and base qualities are not known. The cohort consisted of hundreds of healthy bone marrow donors. Cohort members were all nominally healthy when sampled, although unrecorded immune exposures were likely present. The donor was CMV seronegative and was included in the group of 352 seronegative cohort members. A peripheral blood sample was collected from each donor, and TCR beta sequencing was performed on peripheral blood mononuclear cells. The Qiagen DNeasy Blood Extraction Kit was used to extract genomic DNA from the blood cell samples. The data are from a study of cytomegalovirus exposure and HLA in healthy donors (dated by TCRdb to 2017 to 2019). Regarding the complete study: According to an earlier analysis of around 600 of the donors, some 180 million T cells yielded 117 million unique TCR beta sequences and about 300 Gb of sequence data. Around 300 gigabases of sequencing data and around 87 million unique TCR sequences were included in an early release covering roughly 600 HLA-typed donors. Of the roughly 400 genotyped donors, approximately 80% were placed in the genetic ancestry cluster associated with self-reported Caucasian donors. The study aimed to test whether cataloging public T cell receptors could reveal signatures of past pathogen exposure. The study profiled the T cell repertoires of about 640 subjects by immunosequencing and related them to cytomegalovirus serostatus. A separate validation cohort of over a hundred different subjects was used in addition to the roughly 640-subject first cohort. To predict cytomegalovirus infection status, the study combined high-throughput TCR immunosequencing, statistical association of individual TCRs with disease status, and machine learning. A later analysis re-examined previously published TCR beta repertoires from just over 650 donors and added high-resolution HLA genotyping to investigate patterns of TCR occurrence. In the later analysis, no new phenotypic data were used to find candidate immune exposures; instead, reliance was placed on TCR beta sequences and their occurrence across donors. In an earlier analysis of a few hundred of the donors, high-throughput TCR beta sequencing was used to judge whether each TCR beta V gene segment behaved as functional or pseudogenic. Donor age, sex, ethnicity and CMV serostatus were collected together with the repertoire data. Genome-wide SNP genotypes for about 55% of the roughly 670 donors were used in a later genetic analysis, which treated that subset as a discovery cohort. Every discovery cohort repertoire had been produced on one sequencing platform. Class I and class II HLA loci were covered by the typing at four-digit resolution. The number of typed donors differed by locus: roughly 629-630 for A, B, C, DRB1 and DQB1; 500 to 550 for DQA1; fewer than 610 for DPA1; and roughly 470 for DPB1. Roughly five DR-DQ haplotypes were handled as single units for association and clustering because linkage in the cohort was strong. Among 398 genotyped donors of the cohort, an average of about 240,000 unique TCR beta nucleotide sequences were sequenced per donor, about a sixth of them non-productive.

Broad study findings and their caveats: In a later genetic analysis, a missense DCLRE1C variant was associated with V-gene and J-gene trimming of TCR beta chains, and the association was replicated in an independent cohort. The study listed approximately 150 TCR beta chains as associated with cytomegalovirus. In a later analysis, TCR association rates were found to vary across HLA loci, with the most associated TCRs seen for DRB1 alleles and the fewest for HLA-C alleles. The classifier was reported to diagnose cytomegalovirus status with high specificity and sensitivity in both the original cohort and the validation cohort. HLA typing was unavailable for some donors at each locus, so association tests used only the typed subset. In an earlier analysis of over 550 of the donors, most TCR beta V segments were observed in productive rearrangements about 87% or about 30% of the time, broadly matching IMGT annotations. Presence/absence analyses assumed roughly uniform sequencing depth across donors, an assumption that may not hold. The authors suggested that the approach could potentially be extended to other disease states and immunological phenotypes. CMV serostatus was the only immune exposure information available for the cohort. At a false discovery rate of 0.05, a later analysis linked roughly 17,000 TCR beta sequences to specific HLA alleles. According to a later analysis, parvovirus B19, influenza, CMV and Epstein-Barr virus appeared linked to several top co-occurrence clusters. Most CMV-associated TCR beta chains appeared to be HLA-restricted in a later analysis, and the HLA associations seemed to be driven largely by CMV exposure. Most TCR sequences were seen in very few donors, while some public TCRs were found in many individuals. A further reported finding was that TCR beta sequences accurately predicted the HLA-A and HLA-B alleles for most subjects in the first cohort. In vitro tests confirmed that three of the cytomegalovirus-associated TCR beta chains recognize cytomegalovirus antigens. When HLA alleles, especially DR and DQ, strongly co-occurred, attributing TCR associations to individual alleles was difficult. Linkage disequilibrium might explain the correlated functional status among segregating V segments, but an unknown experimental factor could not be ruled out. Compared with equally common non-associated chains, HLA-associated TCR beta chains in a later analysis were more clonally expanded and had lower generation probabilities. The earlier analysis of approximately 590 of the donors excluded 15 to 20 rarely observed V segments, including chromosome 9 orphons, because counts were too low. A cluster of highly shared sequence variants was judged likely to represent a technical artifact of the sequencing pipeline. According to a later genetic analysis, donors in an Asian-associated ancestry cluster had fewer N-insertions in productive TCRs than the roughly 700-donor mean. Only TCR beta chains were sequenced in this cohort, and the absence of alpha or paired-chain data limited detectable features.

The library was built by means of the immunoSEQ multiplex PCR assay. For the multiplex PCR, a mixture combining 60 forward primers for TCR Vbeta segments and 13 reverse primers for TCR Jbeta segments was used. Amplification of the CDR3 region of rearranged TCR beta genes was performed with a multiplex PCR assay on genomic DNA. Amplified TCR beta libraries were sequenced as 87-base-pair reads on the Illumina HiSeq System. The original methods were these. A later analysis counted approximately 84 million unique TCR beta chains across the 550 to 750 repertoires, and around 12 million of these chains were shared by at least two donors. Raw reads were error-corrected and collapsed into unique sequences by a nearest-neighbor algorithm in which closely related sequences were merged to remove PCR and sequencing errors. Alignment of CDR3 sequences to IMGT reference sequences was used to assign V, D and J gene segments. For a sequence to be retained, at least a six-nucleotide match to both a V gene segment and a J gene segment was required. Rearrangements were classified as productive when the CDR3 lacked stop codons and remained in frame with V and J, and all other rearrangements were classified as non-productive. Following IMGT convention, CDR3 was defined as the stretch from the second conserved V-encoded cysteine up to the conserved J-encoded phenylalanine. In an earlier analysis of 500 to 650 of the donors, sequences lacking an unambiguous match to a single V gene segment were excluded. An earlier analysis of a few hundred of the donors classified V segments as functional when productive rearrangements were above 56.7% and as segregating when the standard deviation between donors was above 5%. A statistical classification framework was built for diagnosing cytomegalovirus status from the catalog of TCR beta chain sequences. In a later analysis, V and J genes were assigned by comparing TCR nucleotide sequences against IMGT/GENE-DB human TR gene sequences. Using the TCRdist pipeline, a later analysis assigned CDR3 sequences along with most-parsimonious VDJ recombination scenarios. In a later analysis, each TCR beta chain was defined by its CDR3 amino acid sequence together with its V-gene family, and reads without a unique V-gene family were excluded. As a way to deal with suspected cross-contamination and a sequencing artifact, a later analysis dropped roughly 600 nucleotide sequences that were highly shared and had low generation probability. In a later analysis, a clonal expansion index was calculated for each public chain from normalized within-repertoire ranks of inferred template counts. Generation probabilities in a later analysis came from a VDJ recombination model fitted to out-of-frame rearrangements, and those results were checked against IGoR. In a later analysis, TCR-TCR, TCR-HLA and TCR-CMV co-occurrence was scored with hypergeometric tests, and a repertoire-size bias correction was applied to TCR pairs. In a later analysis, false discovery rates were estimated by permuting HLA or CMV assignments 20 times. In a later analysis, co-occurring TCRs were grouped using DBSCAN, and TCRdist sequence similarity was added for clustering within HLA-allele-positive subsets. Repertoires with fewer than 30,000 or more than 120,000 public chains, plus five repertoires with anomalous nucleotide sharing, were excluded from co-occurrence clustering. TCRdb carries this immuneACCESS record with in-frame sequences only. Its versions omit some clonotypes, under half of them owing to an unresolved V gene in the studies checked, with the rest unexplained. Clone size and the V and J calls come from that table; the DNA yielded D and trimming. This sample has 180,000 or so clones in its table, and 82% of those were observed once. Around 0.1% of the sample is in the top ten clones.

The sequence derives from a boy younger than 10 in good health and CMV-seronegative. Sequencing was done on a sample of PBMCs.

The CDR3 is CASSALERGVGDTQYF. Read as DNA, the sequence is TGTGCCAGCAGCGCCCTCGAGCGGGGGGTGGGAGATACGCAGTATTTT. In this chain, TRBV7-3 is recombined with TRBJ2-3, and TRBD2 matches 9 of the central bases. V ends up 5 bases short and J 5 bases short, with an unmatched junction base count of 11. The CDR3, cysteine through phenylalanine, is 16 amino acids long. Only the CDR3 DNA stays, 48 bases, in frame from base 1. From the germline V gene, CDR1 is SGHTA and CDR2 is FQGTGA.